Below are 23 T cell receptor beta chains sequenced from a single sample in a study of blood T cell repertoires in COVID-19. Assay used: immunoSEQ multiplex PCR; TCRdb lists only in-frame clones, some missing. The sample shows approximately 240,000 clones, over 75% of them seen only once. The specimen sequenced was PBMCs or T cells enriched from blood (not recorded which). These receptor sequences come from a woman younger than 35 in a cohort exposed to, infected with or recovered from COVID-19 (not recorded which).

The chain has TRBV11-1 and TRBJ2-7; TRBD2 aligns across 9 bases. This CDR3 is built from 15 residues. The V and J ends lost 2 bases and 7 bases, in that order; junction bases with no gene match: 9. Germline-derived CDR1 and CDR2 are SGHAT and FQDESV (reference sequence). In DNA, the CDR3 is TGTGCCAGCAGCTTACTGACTAGCGGACGTCTGGAGCAGTACTTC. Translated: CASSLLTSGRLEQYF.

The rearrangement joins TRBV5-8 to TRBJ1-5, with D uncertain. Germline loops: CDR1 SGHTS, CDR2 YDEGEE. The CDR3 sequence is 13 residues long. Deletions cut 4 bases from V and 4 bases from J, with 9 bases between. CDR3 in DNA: TGTGCCAGCAGCAAATCTTCTAATCAGCCCCAGCATTTT. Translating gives CASSKSSNQPQHF.

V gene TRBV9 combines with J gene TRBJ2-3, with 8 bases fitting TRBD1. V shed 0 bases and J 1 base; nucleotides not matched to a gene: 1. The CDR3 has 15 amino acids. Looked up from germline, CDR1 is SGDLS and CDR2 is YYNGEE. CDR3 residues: CASSVAGQGTDTQYF. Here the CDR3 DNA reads TGTGCCAGCAGCGTAGCGGGACAGGGCACAGATACGCAGTATTTT.

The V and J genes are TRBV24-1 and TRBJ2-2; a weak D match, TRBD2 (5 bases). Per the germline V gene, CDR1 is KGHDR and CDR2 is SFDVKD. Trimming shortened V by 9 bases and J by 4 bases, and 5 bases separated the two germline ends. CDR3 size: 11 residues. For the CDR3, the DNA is TGTGCCACCCGGGGCACCGGGGAGCTGTTTTTT. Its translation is CATRGTGELFF.

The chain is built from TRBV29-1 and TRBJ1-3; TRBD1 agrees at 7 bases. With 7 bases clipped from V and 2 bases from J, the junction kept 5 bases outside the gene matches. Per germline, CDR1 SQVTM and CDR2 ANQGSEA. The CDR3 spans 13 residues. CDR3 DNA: TGCAGCGGACAAACAGGGGCTGGAAACACCATATATTTT. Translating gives CSGQTGAGNTIYF.

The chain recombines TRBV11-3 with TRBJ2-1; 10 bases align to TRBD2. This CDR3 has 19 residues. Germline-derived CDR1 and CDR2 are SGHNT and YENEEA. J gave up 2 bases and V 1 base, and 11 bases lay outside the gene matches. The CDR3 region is CASSLAASGGFAAYNEQFF. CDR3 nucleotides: TGTGCCAGCAGCTTAGCAGCTAGCGGGGGCTTCGCTGCCTACAATGAGCAGTTCTTC.

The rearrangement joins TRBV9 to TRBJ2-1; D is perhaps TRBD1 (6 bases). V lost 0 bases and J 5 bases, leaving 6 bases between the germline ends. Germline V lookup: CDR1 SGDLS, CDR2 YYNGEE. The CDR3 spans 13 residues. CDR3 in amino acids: CASSVGDNNEQFF. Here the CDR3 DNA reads TGTGCCAGCAGCGTAGGGGACAACAATGAGCAGTTCTTC.

Written as DNA, the CDR3 is TGCGCCAGCAGTGAGACAGCTAACTATGGCTACACCTTC. Translation gives CASSETANYGYTF. The V and J genes are TRBV10-2 and TRBJ1-2; D gene ambiguous. V was trimmed by 2 bases and J by 0 bases, leaving 4 bases between them. This CDR3 comprises 13 residues. CDR1 and CDR2 (germline): WSHSY, SAAADI.

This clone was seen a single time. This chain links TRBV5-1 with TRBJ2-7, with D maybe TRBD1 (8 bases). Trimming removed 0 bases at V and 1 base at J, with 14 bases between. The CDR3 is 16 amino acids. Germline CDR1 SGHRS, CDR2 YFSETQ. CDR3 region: CASSLDRGGGSYEQYF. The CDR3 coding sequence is TGCGCCAGCAGCTTGGACAGGGGGGGAGGTTCCTACGAGCAGTACTTC.

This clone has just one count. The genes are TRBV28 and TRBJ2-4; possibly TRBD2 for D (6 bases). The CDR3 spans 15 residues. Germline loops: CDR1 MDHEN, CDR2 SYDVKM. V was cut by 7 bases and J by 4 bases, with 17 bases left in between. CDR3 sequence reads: CASTQPLGGKNIQYF. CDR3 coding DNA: TGTGCCAGCACCCAACCCTTGGGAGGAAAAAACATTCAGTACTTC.

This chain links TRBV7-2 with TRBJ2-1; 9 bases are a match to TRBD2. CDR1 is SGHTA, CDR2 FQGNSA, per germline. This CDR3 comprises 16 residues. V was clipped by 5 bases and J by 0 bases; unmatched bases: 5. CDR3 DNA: TGTGCCAGCAGCCCTAGCGGGATGAGCTCCTACAATGAGCAGTTCTTC. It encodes CASSPSGMSSYNEQFF.

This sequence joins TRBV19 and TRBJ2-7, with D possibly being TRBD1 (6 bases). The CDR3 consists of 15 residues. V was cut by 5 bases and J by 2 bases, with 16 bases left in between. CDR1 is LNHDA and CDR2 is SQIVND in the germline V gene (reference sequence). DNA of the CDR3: TGTGCCAGTAGTGCCGAGGGGGAGAGGGCCTACGAGCAGTACTTC. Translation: CASSAEGERAYEQYF.

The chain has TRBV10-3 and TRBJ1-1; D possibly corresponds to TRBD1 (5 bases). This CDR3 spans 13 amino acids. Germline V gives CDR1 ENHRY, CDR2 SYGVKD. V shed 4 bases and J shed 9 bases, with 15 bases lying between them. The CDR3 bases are TGTGCCATCAGTGGGGGCAGGAGTGAAAAAGCTTTCTTT. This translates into CAISGGRSEKAFF.

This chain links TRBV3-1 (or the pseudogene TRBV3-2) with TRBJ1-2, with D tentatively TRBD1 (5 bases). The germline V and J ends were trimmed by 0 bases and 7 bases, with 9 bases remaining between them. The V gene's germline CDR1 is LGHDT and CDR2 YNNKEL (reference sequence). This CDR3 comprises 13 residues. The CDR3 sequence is CASSQEYGAGYTF. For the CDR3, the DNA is TGTGCCAGCAGCCAAGAATATGGGGCTGGCTACACCTTC.

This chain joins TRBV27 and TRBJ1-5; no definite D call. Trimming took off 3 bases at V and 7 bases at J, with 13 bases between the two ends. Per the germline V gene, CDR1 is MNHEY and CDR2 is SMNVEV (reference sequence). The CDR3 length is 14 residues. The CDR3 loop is CASSFVASEQPQHF. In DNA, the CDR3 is TGTGCCAGCAGTTTTGTGGCCTCCGAACAGCCCCAGCATTTT.

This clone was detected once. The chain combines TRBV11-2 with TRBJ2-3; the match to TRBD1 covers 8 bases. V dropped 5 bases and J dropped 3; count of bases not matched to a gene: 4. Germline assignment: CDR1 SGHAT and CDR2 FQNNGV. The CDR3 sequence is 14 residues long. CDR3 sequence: CASSDRGSTDTQYF. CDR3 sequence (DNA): TGTGCCAGCAGCGACAGGGGTTCGACAGATACGCAGTATTTT.

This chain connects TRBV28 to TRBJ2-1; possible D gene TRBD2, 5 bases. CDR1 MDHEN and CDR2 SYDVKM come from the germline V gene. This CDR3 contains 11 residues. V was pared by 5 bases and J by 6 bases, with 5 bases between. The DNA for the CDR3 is TGTGCCAGCAGTGAGGGCAATGAGCAGTTCTTC. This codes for CASSEGNEQFF.

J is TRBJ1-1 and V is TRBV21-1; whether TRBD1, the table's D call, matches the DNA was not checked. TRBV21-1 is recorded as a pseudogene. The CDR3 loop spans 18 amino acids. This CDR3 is CASSKEGHRSNYRTEAFF. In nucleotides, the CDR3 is TGTGCCAGCAGCAAAGAGGGACACCGCTCTAACTATAGGACTGAAGCTTTCTTT.

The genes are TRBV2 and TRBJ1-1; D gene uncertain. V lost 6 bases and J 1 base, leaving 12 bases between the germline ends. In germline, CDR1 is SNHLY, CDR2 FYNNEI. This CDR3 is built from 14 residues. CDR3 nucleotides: TGTGCCAGCAGCGGCCCTCGGAGGAACACTGAAGCTTTCTTT. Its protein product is CASSGPRRNTEAFF.

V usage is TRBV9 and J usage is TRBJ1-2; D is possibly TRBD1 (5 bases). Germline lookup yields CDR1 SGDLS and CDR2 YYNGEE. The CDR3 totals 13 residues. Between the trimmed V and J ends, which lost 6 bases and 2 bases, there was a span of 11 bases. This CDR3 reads CASTPQENYGYTF. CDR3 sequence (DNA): TGTGCCAGCACCCCACAGGAGAACTATGGCTACACCTTC.

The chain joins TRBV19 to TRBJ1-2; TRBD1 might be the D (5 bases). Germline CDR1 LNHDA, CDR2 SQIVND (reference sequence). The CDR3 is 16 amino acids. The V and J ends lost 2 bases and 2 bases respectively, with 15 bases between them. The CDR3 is CASSILGPDGNYGYTF. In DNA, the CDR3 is TGTGCCAGTAGTATACTGGGGCCAGACGGAAACTATGGCTACACCTTC.

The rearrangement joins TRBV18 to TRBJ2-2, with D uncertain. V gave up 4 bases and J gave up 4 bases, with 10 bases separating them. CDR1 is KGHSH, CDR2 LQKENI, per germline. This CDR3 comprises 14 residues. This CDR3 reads CASSQDIFTGELFF. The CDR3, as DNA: TGTGCCAGCTCACAAGACATCTTCACCGGGGAGCTGTTTTTT. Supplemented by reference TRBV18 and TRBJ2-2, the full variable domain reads NAGVMQNPRHLVRRRGQEARLRCSPMKGHSHVYWYRQLPEEGLKFMVYLQKENIIDESGMPKERFSAEFPKEGPSILRIQQVVRGDSAAYFCASSQDIFTGELFFGEGSRLTVL.

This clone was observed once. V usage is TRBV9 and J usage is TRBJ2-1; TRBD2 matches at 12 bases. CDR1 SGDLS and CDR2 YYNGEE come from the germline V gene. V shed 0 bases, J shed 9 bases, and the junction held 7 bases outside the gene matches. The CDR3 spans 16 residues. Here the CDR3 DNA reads TGTGCCAGCAGCGTAGCGACTAGCGGGAGCAACATTGAGCAGTTCTTC. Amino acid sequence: CASSVATSGSNIEQFF.